The sequence of this TCR beta chain was determined in a study of Graves' ophthalmopathy and Graves' hyperthyroidism. Whole-study context: The blood sample was drawn at first diagnosis and before any treatment.

The CDR3 sequence is 12 residues long. Trimming took off 6 bases at V and 6 bases at J, with 12 bases between the two ends. This clonotype was observed many times. If no ophthalmopathy appeared within 18 months of follow-up, hyperthyroidism was termed stable. No donor had other autoimmune disease, uncontrolled infection, pregnancy or lactation. The diagnosis combined clinical symptoms, thyroxine, TRAb, thyroid ultrasound and orbital computed tomography scans. RNA transcripts served as template for amplifying TCR beta CDR3 sequences. The first-round RT-PCR employed HTBI primers together with the Qiagen OneStep RT-PCR kit. A multiplex PCR was then performed as the second round. TCRdb processed the multiplex PCR reads anew with MiXCR; each CDR3 protein has one entry. The table shows 300,000 to 500,000 distinct CDR3 sequences, with just over 15% occurring only once.

The chain carries TRBV12-3 or TRBV12-4 and TRBJ2-7; the D gene is possibly TRBD2 (6 bases). This clonotype originated in a woman under 30 with stable Graves' hyperthyroidism. Sequencing was carried out using peripheral blood. CDR3 DNA sequence: TGTGCCAGCAGCCAAAGGGGAGGCGAGCAGTACTTC. It codes for CASSQRGGEQYF.